This T cell receptor beta chain was recorded in a study of graft-versus-host responses after intestinal transplantation. Across the study: Recipients underwent multivisceral, liver-intestinal, or isolated intestinal transplants. Uniformly, recipients were administered anti-thymocyte globulin induction with subsequent tacrolimus and steroids for approximately three years.

The protocol was immunoSEQ multiplex PCR, while the TCRdb copy is restricted to in-frame clones and leaves out a portion. This table holds over 90,000 clones, 80% to 95% found once. The CDR3 loop spans 16 amino acids. Germline loops: CDR1 PRHDT, CDR2 FYEKMQ (reference sequence). V lost 1 base and J 3 bases, leaving 14 bases between the germline ends. Comment on this clone: The antigen is not known.

Notes on the study in general: Analysis identified GvH clones in recipient marrow, with some appearing first in ileum or blood.

Sequencing used unstimulated CD8+ T cells sorted from spleen or lymph node cells, obtained before intestinal transplant. The source is a human donor who received an intestinal transplant. This rearrangement joins TRBV13 to TRBJ2-3; D remains unclear. CDR3 sequence (DNA): TGTGCCAGCAGCTTAGAAGGGCCGGTGGGTACAGATACGCAGTATTTT. Protein product: CASSLEGPVGTDTQYF. The full variable domain, rest sourced from reference TRBV13 and TRBJ2-3, is AAGVIQSPRHLIKEKRETATLKCYPIPRHDTVYWYQQGPGQDPQFLISFYEKMQSDKGSIPDRFSAQQFSDYHSELNMSSLELGDSALYFCASSLEGPVGTDTQYFGPGTRLTVL.